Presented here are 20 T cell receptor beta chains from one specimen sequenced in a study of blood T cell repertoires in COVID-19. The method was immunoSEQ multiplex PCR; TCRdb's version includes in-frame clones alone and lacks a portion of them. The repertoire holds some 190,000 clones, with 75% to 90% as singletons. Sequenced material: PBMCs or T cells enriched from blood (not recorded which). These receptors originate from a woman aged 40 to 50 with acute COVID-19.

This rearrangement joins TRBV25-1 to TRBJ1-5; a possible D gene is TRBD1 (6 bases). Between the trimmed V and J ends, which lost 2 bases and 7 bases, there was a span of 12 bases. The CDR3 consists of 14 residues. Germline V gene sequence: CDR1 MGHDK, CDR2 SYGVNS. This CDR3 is CASSETGLSQPQHF. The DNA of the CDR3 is TGTGCCAGCAGTGAAACAGGGCTGAGCCAGCCCCAGCATTTT.

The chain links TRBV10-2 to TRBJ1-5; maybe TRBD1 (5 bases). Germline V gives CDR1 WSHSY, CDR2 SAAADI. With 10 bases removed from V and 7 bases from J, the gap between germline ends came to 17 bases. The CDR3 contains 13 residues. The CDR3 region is CATVDGGWQPQHF. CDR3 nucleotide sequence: TGCGCCACCGTGGACGGGGGATGGCAGCCCCAGCATTTT.

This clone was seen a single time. CDR3 DNA sequence: TGTGCCAGCAGCCAAGATACCGTCAGGCTCACAGATACGCAGTATTTT. Translating gives CASSQDTVRLTDTQYF. This chain connects TRBV3-1 (or the pseudogene TRBV3-2) to TRBJ2-3; no clear D. The CDR3 totals 16 residues. Germline V gene lookup returns CDR1 LGHDT and CDR2 YNNKEL (reference sequence). V was clipped by 0 bases and J by 2 bases, with 12 bases between them.

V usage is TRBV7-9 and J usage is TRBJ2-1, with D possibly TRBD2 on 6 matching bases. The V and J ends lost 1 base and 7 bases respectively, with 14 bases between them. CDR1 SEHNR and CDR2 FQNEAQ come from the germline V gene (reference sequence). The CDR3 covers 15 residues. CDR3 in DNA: TGTGCCAGCAGCTTAGGGGGGACTGGGAATAATGAGCAGTTCTTC. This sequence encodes CASSLGGTGNNEQFF.

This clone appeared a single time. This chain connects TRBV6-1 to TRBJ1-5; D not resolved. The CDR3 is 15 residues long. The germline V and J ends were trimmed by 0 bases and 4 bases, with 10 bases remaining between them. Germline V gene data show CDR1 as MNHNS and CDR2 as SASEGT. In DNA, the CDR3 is TGTGCCAGCAGTGAAGCGCGAGGGCCAAATCAGCCCCAGCATTTT. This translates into CASSEARGPNQPQHF.

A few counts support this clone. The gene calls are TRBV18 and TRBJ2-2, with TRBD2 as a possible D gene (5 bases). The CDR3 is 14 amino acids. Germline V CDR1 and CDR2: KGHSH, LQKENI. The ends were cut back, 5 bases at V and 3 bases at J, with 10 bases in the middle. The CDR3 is CASSSSSDTGELFF. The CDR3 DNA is TGTGCCAGCTCATCTAGTAGCGACACCGGGGAGCTGTTTTTT.

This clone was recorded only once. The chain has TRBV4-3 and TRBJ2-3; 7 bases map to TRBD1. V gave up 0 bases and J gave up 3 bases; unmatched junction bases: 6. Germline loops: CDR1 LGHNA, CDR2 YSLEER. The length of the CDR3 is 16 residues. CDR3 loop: CASSQDRGFSTDTQYF. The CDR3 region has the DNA TGCGCCAGCAGCCAAGACAGGGGGTTTTCGACAGATACGCAGTATTTT.

This chain's CDR3 is CASSLTGTRGETQYF. The CDR3 DNA reads as TGTGCCAGCAGCTTAACCGGGACTAGAGGAGAGACCCAGTACTTC. V is TRBV11-2 and J is TRBJ2-5; 8 bases line up with TRBD2. The CDR3 extends over 15 amino acids. Germline values: CDR1 SGHAT, CDR2 FQNNGV. V was pared by 2 bases and J by 4 bases, with 6 bases of the junction left unmatched. Looking up the rest from reference TRBV11-2 and TRBJ2-5 gives the full variable domain: EAGVAQSPRYKIIEKRQSVAFWCNPISGHATLYWYQQILGQGPKLLIQFQNNGVVDDSQLPKDRFSAERLKGVDSTLKIQPAKLEDSAVYLCASSLTGTRGETQYFGPGTRLLVL.

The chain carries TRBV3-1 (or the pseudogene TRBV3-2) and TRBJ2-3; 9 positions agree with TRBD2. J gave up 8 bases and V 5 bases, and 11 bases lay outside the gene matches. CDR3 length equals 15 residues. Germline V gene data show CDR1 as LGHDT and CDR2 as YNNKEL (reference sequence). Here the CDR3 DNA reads TGTGCCAGCAGCGGTGGTGCGGGAGGGACTACTACGCAGTATTTT. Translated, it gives CASSGGAGGTTTQYF.

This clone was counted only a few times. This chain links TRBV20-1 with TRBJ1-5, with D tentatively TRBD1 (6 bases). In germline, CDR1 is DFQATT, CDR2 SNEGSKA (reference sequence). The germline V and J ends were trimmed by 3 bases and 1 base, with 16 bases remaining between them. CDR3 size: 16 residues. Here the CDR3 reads CSASTLGTRSNQPQHF. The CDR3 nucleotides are TGCAGTGCTAGTACTCTCGGGACAAGGAGCAATCAGCCCCAGCATTTT.

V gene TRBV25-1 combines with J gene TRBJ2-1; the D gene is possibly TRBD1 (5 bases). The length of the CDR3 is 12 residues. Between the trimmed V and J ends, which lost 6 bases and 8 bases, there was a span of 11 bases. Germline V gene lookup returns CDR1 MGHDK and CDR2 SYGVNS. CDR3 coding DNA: TGTGCCAGCAGGGATCAGGGATATGAGCAGTTCTTC. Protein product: CASRDQGYEQFF.

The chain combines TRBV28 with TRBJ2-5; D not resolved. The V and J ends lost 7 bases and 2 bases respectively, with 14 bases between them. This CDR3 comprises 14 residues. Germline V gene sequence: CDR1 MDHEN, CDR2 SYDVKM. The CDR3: CASTVLGPQETQYF. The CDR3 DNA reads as TGTGCCAGCACCGTTTTGGGCCCGCAAGAGACCCAGTACTTC.

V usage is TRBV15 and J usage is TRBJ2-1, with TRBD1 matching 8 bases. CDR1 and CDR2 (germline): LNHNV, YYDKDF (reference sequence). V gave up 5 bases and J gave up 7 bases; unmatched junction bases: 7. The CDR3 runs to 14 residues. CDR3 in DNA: TGTGCCACCAGCTACCGGACAGGGTTAAATGAGCAGTTCTTC. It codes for CATSYRTGLNEQFF. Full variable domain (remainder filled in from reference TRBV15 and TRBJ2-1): DAMVIQNPRYQVTQFGKPVTLSCSQTLNHNVMYWYQQKSSQAPKLLFHYYDKDFNNEADTPDNFQSRRPNTSFCFLDIRSPGLGDTAMYLCATSYRTGLNEQFFGPGTRLTVL.

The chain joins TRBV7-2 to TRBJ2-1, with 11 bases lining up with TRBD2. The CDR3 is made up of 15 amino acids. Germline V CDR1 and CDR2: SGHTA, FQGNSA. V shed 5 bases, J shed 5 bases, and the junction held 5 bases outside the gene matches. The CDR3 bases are TGTGCCAGCAGCCAACCACTAGCGGGAGACAATGAGCAGTTCTTC. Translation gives CASSQPLAGDNEQFF.

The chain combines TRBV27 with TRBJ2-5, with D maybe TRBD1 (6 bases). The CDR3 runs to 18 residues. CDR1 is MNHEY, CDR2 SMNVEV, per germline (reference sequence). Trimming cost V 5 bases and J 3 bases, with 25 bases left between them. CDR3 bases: TGTGCCAGCAGTCACCTGAATCGACAGGTGGTCACCAAAGAGACCCAGTACTTC. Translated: CASSHLNRQVVTKETQYF.

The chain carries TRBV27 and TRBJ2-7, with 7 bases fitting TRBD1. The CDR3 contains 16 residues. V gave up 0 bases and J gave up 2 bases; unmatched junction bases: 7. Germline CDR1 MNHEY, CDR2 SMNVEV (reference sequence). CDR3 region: CASSLSGQGVPYEQYF. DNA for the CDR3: TGTGCCAGCAGTTTATCAGGCCAGGGGGTCCCCTACGAGCAGTACTTC.

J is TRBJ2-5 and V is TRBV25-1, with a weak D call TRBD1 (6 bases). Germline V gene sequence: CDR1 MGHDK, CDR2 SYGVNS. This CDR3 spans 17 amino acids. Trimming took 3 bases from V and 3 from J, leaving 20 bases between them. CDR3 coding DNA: TGTGCCAGCAGTGAGAGGCTGTTGGGGGCGGCCAAAGAGACCCAGTACTTC. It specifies CASSERLLGAAKETQYF.

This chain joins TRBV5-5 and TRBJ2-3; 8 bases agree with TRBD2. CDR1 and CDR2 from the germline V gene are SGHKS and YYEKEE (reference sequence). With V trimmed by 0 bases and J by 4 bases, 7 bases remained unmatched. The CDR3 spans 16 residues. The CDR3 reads CASSLVRGGVADTQYF. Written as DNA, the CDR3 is TGTGCCAGCAGCTTGGTTCGGGGGGGCGTCGCAGATACGCAGTATTTT.

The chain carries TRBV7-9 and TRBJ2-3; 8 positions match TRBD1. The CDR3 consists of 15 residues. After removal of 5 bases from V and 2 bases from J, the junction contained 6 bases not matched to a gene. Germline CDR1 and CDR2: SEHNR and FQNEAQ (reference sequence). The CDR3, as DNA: TGTGCCAGCAGCCCCCGGGACAGGATCACAGATACGCAGTATTTT. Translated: CASSPRDRITDTQYF.

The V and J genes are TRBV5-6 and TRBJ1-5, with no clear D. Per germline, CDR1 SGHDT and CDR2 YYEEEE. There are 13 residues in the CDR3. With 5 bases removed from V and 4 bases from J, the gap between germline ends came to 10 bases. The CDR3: CASSRSPNQPQHF. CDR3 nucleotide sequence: TGTGCCAGCAGTCGGTCACCTAATCAGCCCCAGCATTTT.